This TCR beta chain stems from a study of T cells in Graves' hyperthyroidism and ophthalmopathy. Study context: Staff took peripheral blood when the initial diagnosis was made, before any treatment began.

Germline V gives CDR1 LGHDT, CDR2 YNNKEL (reference sequence). CDR3 length: 17 residues. V was shortened by 2 bases and J by 2 bases, with 18 bases between the two germline ends. There were TCR beta CDR3 regions amplified from RNA transcripts. HTBI primers were used for first-round RT-PCR of the TCR CDR3. TCRdb reprocessed the multiplex PCR reads via MiXCR and lists one record per CDR3 protein. Altogether more than 300,000 distinct CDR3 sequences are present, about 14% being singletons, with the ten largest covering less than 20%. Patients with uncontrolled infections, other autoimmune diseases, pregnancy or lactation were excluded. Study results and limitations: Most clonotypes that expanded in the thyroid above 0.001 also showed up in blood.

This clonotype was seen ten or more times. The target antigen is unknown. J is TRBJ2-5 and V is TRBV3-1; TRBD1 might be the D (5 bases). The sequenced sample was blood. This TCR came from a young woman with Graves' ophthalmopathy. The CDR3 spells CASSQISDSRYQETQYF. CDR3 sequence (DNA): TGTGCCAGCAGCCAAATTTCTGACAGCCGATATCAAGAGACCCAGTACTTC.